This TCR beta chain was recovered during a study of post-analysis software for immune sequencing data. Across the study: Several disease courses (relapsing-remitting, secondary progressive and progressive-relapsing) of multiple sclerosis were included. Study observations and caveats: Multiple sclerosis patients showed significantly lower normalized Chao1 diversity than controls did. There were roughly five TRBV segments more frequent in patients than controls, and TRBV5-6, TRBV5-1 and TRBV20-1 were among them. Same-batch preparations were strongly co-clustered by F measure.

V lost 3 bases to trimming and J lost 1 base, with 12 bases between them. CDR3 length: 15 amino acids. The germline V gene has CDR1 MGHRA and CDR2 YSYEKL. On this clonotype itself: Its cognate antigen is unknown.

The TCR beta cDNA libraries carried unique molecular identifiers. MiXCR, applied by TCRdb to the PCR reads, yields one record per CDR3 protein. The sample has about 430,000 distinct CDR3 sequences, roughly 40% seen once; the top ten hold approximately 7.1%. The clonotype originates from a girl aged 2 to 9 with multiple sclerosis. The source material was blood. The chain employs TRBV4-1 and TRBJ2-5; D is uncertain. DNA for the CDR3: TGCGCCAGCAGCCAGGGAACTACGCCCCAAGAGACCCAGTACTTC. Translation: CASSQGTTPQETQYF.